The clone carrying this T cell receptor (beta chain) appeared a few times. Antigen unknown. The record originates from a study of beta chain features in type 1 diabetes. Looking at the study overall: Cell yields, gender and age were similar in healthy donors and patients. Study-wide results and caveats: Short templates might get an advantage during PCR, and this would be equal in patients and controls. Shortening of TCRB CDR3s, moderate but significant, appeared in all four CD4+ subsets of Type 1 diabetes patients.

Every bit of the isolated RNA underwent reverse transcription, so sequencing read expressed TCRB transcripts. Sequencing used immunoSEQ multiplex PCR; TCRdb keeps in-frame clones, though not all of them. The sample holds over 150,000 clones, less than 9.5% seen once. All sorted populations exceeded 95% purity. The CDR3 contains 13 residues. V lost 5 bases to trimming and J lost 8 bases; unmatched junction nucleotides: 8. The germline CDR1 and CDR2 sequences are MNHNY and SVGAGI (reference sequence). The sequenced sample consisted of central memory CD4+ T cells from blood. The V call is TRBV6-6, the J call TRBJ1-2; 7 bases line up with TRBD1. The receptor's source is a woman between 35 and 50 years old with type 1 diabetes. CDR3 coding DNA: TGTGCCAGCAGTCCGGGACAGCTAATCGGCTACACCTTC. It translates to CASSPGQLIGYTF.